A single sample is the source of the 26 T cell receptor beta chains below, sequenced in a study of regulatory T cells in long-lasting Graves disease. Time point meaning: newly diagnosed GD, antithyroid drugs for less than 3 months. There was RNA extracted from PBMCs, and the TCR library was made from it. For TCR beta, libraries came from iRepertoire HTBI primers and Arm-PCR of CDR3 regions. TCRdb itself ran the multiplex PCR reads through MiXCR, one entry per CDR3 protein. This sample has roughly 500,000 distinct CDR3 sequences, with roughly 14% found just once. The same sample was also used in a study of T cells in Graves' hyperthyroidism and ophthalmopathy.

The specimen was peripheral blood mononuclear cells (PBMCs), collected at new diagnosis, from a patient treated with antithyroid drugs. Every receptor here comes from a man under 40 with Graves disease.

This clonotype was found many times. The rearrangement joins TRBV29-1 to TRBJ1-2, with TRBD1 identical over 7 bases. Germline V CDR1 and CDR2: SQVTM, ANQGSEA. This CDR3 is 14 amino acids long. The J segment lost 3 bases and the V segment lost 2 bases, leaving 6 bases of the junction unmatched. The CDR3 sequence is CSVERGREDYGYTF. In DNA form, the CDR3 reads TGCAGCGTTGAAAGGGGGCGCGAAGACTATGGCTACACCTTC.

This clonotype was detected many times. The CDR3 bases are TGTGCCAGCAGCTTAATGATCCCTTACTACGAGCAGTACTTC. Encoded protein: CASSLMIPYYEQYF. The chain has TRBV7-2 and TRBJ2-7, with D uncertain. The CDR3 has 14 amino acids. The germline V gene encodes CDR1 SGHTA and CDR2 FQGNSA. The ends were cut back, 2 bases at V and 3 bases at J, with 11 bases in the middle.

As regards this clonotype: This may come from a read error, since a much larger clone is one base off. J is TRBJ2-1 and V is TRBV2, with TRBD2 identical over 11 bases. Looked up from germline, CDR1 is SNHLY and CDR2 is FYNNEI. The CDR3 runs 15 residues. The CDR3 bases are TGTGCCGGCAGTGCCGGACTAGCGGGTCACAATGAGCAGTTCTTC. Translating it yields CAGSAGLAGHNEQFF.

The sample holds many counts of this clonotype. The rearrangement links TRBV12-3 or TRBV12-4 to TRBJ2-5; D perhaps matches TRBD2 (5 bases). This CDR3 spans 14 amino acids. Trimming removed 1 base from V and 3 bases from J, with 9 bases in between. CDR3 nucleotides: TGTGCCAGCAGTTTAGGCGGGTACAAAGAGACCCAGTACTTC. This gives the protein CASSLGGYKETQYF.

This clonotype was seen many times. CDR3 DNA: TGTGCCACCTCCACCCATACGCAGTATTTT. This sequence encodes CATSTHTQYF. The chain employs TRBV24-1 and TRBJ2-3; D is unclear. Per the germline V gene, CDR1 is KGHDR and CDR2 is SFDVKD. The ends were cut back, 9 bases at V and 7 bases at J, with 7 bases in the middle. This CDR3 has 10 residues.

This clonotype came up many times. The rearrangement joins TRBV5-1 to TRBJ1-1, with no clear D. The CDR3 is 15 residues long. CDR1 SGHRS and CDR2 YFSETQ come from the germline V gene. With 0 bases removed from V and 1 base from J, the gap between germline ends came to 10 bases. The CDR3 sequence: CASSLGDGKNTEAFF. For the CDR3, the DNA is TGCGCCAGCAGCTTGGGTGACGGGAAGAACACTGAAGCTTTCTTT. Full variable domain (outside the CDR3, taken from reference TRBV5-1 and TRBJ1-1): KAGVTQTPRYLIKTRGQQVTLSCSPISGHRSVSWYQQTPGQGLQFLFEYFSETQRNKGNFPGRFSGRQFSNSRSEMNVSTLELGDSALYLCASSLGDGKNTEAFFGQGTRLTVV.

The rearrangement uses TRBV20-1 and TRBJ2-1, with D tentatively TRBD2 (5 bases). The V gene's germline CDR1 is DFQATT and CDR2 SNEGSKA (reference sequence). V was shortened by 8 bases and J by 2 bases, with 10 bases between the two germline ends. The length of the CDR3 is 12 residues. This CDR3 is CSTDSAYNEQFF. CDR3 DNA sequence: TGCAGTACCGATAGCGCCTACAATGAGCAGTTCTTC.

This clonotype was counted between two and nine times. The rearrangement uses TRBV29-1 and TRBJ1-2; D is perhaps TRBD1 (6 bases). Trimming removed 0 bases from V and 4 bases from J, with 21 bases in between. Germline CDR1 SQVTM, CDR2 ANQGSEA. The CDR3 is made up of 17 amino acids. CDR3 sequence (DNA): TGCAGCGTTGAAGATTGGCGCGACAGGCCCCGGGGCTATGGCTACACCTTC. Its protein product is CSVEDWRDRPRGYGYTF.

There are many counts of this clonotype. The chain recombines TRBV20-1 with TRBJ2-1, with D possibly TRBD1 on 5 matching bases. Germline CDR1 is DFQATT and CDR2 is SNEGSKA (reference sequence). Deletions cut 0 bases from V and 0 bases from J, with 12 bases between. The CDR3 loop spans 16 amino acids. Here the CDR3 reads CSARDIQGSSYNEQFF. In DNA form, the CDR3 reads TGCAGTGCTAGAGATATCCAGGGCAGCTCCTACAATGAGCAGTTCTTC.

This clonotype has ten or more counts. V usage is TRBV3-1 and J usage is TRBJ1-2; TRBD1 matches at 8 bases. CDR1 and CDR2 from the germline V gene are LGHDT and YNNKEL (reference sequence). V shed 0 bases and J 3 bases; nucleotides not matched to a gene: 3. This CDR3 comprises 15 residues. The CDR3 sequence is CASSQDATGDYGYTF. CDR3 in DNA: TGTGCCAGCAGCCAAGACGCGACAGGGGACTATGGCTACACCTTC.

This clonotype was counted only a few times. V usage is TRBV11-2 and J usage is TRBJ2-2; no definite D call. The CDR3 consists of 15 residues. Germline V gives CDR1 SGHAT, CDR2 FQNNGV. V lost 0 bases to trimming and J lost 4 bases, with 9 bases between them. CDR3 nucleotides: TGTGCCAGCAGCTTAGAAATGAGCGCCACCGGGGAGCTGTTTTTT. This codes for CASSLEMSATGELFF.

This clonotype was counted only a few times. J is TRBJ2-1 and V is TRBV6-2 or TRBV6-3, with no clear D. V lost 0 bases and J 7 bases, leaving 7 bases between the germline ends. This CDR3 spans 13 amino acids. The germline V gene encodes CDR1 MNHEY and CDR2 SVGEGT. The CDR3, as DNA: TGTGCCAGCAGTTACTCAAGGCTTAATGAGCAGTTCTTC. Translating gives CASSYSRLNEQFF.

Many counts were recorded for this clonotype. J is TRBJ1-3 and V is TRBV28, with D tentatively TRBD1 (6 bases). Trimming removed 3 bases at V and 4 bases at J, with 13 bases between. The CDR3 totals 15 residues. Germline CDR1 and CDR2: MDHEN and SYDVKM. In DNA, the CDR3 is TGTGCCAGCAGTTTTGACGGGGGCAAGGGAAACACCATATATTTT. It translates to CASSFDGGKGNTIYF.

This chain uses TRBV4-1 with TRBJ2-1; D ambiguous. Trimming stripped 1 base from V and 3 bases from J, with 7 bases between. CDR3 length equals 14 residues. The germline gives CDR1 MGHRA, CDR2 YSYEKL. The CDR3 reads CASSQGPVYNEQFF. DNA of the CDR3: TGCGCCAGCAGCCAAGGCCCGGTCTACAATGAGCAGTTCTTC.

This clonotype was counted at least ten times. V usage is TRBV27 and J usage is TRBJ2-2; no clear D. This CDR3 comprises 14 residues. CDR1 and CDR2 from the germline V gene are MNHEY and SMNVEV (reference sequence). The V end lost 4 bases, the J end lost 3 bases, and 9 bases lay between the germline ends. CDR3 in amino acids: CASSWAPDTGELFF. The CDR3 region has the DNA TGTGCCAGCAGTTGGGCTCCGGACACCGGGGAGCTGTTTTTT.

The genes are TRBV14 and TRBJ2-7; 8 nucleotides line up with TRBD2. Trimming at V came to 1 base and at J to 7 bases, leaving 3 bases not matched to a gene. Per germline, CDR1 SGHDN and CDR2 FVKESK. This CDR3 region has 13 residues. The CDR3 reads CASSQVGTREQYF. The DNA of the CDR3 is TGTGCCAGCAGCCAAGTGGGGACTAGAGAGCAGTACTTC.

This clonotype has ten or more counts. The chain combines TRBV11-2 with TRBJ2-6; D tentatively fits TRBD1 or TRBD2 (5 bases each). V lost 4 bases and J 4 bases, leaving 11 bases between the germline ends. CDR3 length: 15 residues. Germline CDR1 SGHAT, CDR2 FQNNGV. CDR3 protein: CASSSDGTGANVLTF. The CDR3, as DNA: TGTGCCAGCAGCTCCGACGGGACCGGGGCCAACGTCCTGACTTTC.

CDR3 coding DNA: TGTGCCAGCACCAGACAGGGTACAGAGACCCAGTACTTC. It codes for CASTRQGTETQYF. V gene TRBV11-2 combines with J gene TRBJ2-5; 7 bases line up with TRBD1. With 7 bases clipped from V and 4 bases from J, the junction kept 6 bases outside the gene matches. The germline CDR1 and CDR2 sequences are SGHAT and FQNNGV. The CDR3 consists of 13 residues. The complete variable domain, with remaining parts taken from reference TRBV11-2 and TRBJ2-5, reads EAGVAQSPRYKIIEKRQSVAFWCNPISGHATLYWYQQILGQGPKLLIQFQNNGVVDDSQLPKDRFSAERLKGVDSTLKIQPAKLEDSAVYLCASTRQGTETQYFGPGTRLLVL.

This chain connects TRBV5-1 to TRBJ1-2; 8 bases line up with TRBD1. There are 14 residues in the CDR3. J was trimmed by 7 bases and V by 3 bases; bases with no gene match: 8. Germline CDR1 SGHRS, CDR2 YFSETQ. CDR3 in amino acids: CASSYQTGVGGYTF. As DNA, the CDR3 is TGCGCCAGCAGCTACCAGACAGGGGTGGGTGGCTACACCTTC.

This clonotype was seen repeatedly, ten times or more. The chain has TRBV2 and TRBJ1-4; 7 bases map to TRBD1. The CDR3 is made up of 16 amino acids. CDR1 SNHLY and CDR2 FYNNEI come from the germline V gene. Trimming removed 8 bases from V and 4 bases from J; junction bases left unmatched: 13. This CDR3 reads CASCRDRGGLNEKLFF. DNA for the CDR3: TGTGCCAGCTGCCGGGACAGAGGTGGACTTAATGAAAAACTGTTTTTT.

This clonotype was recorded a few times. The chain combines TRBV6-1 with TRBJ2-2; D not resolved. CDR1 is MNHNS and CDR2 is SASEGT in the germline V gene. Trimming took off 3 bases at V and 4 bases at J, with 6 bases between the two ends. This CDR3 comprises 13 residues. The CDR3 DNA sequence: TGTGCCAGCAGTGATCCAGGCACCGGGGAGCTGTTTTTT. It yields the protein CASSDPGTGELFF.

The genes are TRBV20-1 and TRBJ2-6, with D unresolved. The CDR3 runs 17 residues. Looked up from germline, CDR1 is DFQATT and CDR2 is SNEGSKA (reference sequence). The V gene lost 3 bases and the J gene lost 1 base, with 16 bases spanning the gap. The CDR3 DNA follows: TGCAGTGCTAGTTCGCCCATTGGATGGTCTGGGGCCAACGTCCTGACTTTC. It encodes CSASSPIGWSGANVLTF.

In this sample, this clonotype turned up many times. The genes are TRBV19 and TRBJ1-1; possibly TRBD1 for D (5 bases). From germline, CDR1 is LNHDA and CDR2 SQIVND (reference sequence). V gave up 5 bases and J gave up 2 bases, with 24 bases separating them. The CDR3 has 18 residues. The CDR3 DNA sequence: TGTGCCAGTAGTCCCCGGGCCCGCGAGGGGAGGGCAAACACTGAAGCTTTCTTT. This translates into CASSPRAREGRANTEAFF.

This clonotype was counted between two and nine times. The gene calls are TRBV4-1 and TRBJ2-5; D remains ambiguous. The CDR3 runs to 14 residues. Germline CDR1 reads MGHRA; CDR2 reads YSYEKL. Trimming took off 1 base at V and 4 bases at J, with 10 bases between the two ends. The CDR3 loop is CASSQVGTPETQYF. Here the CDR3 DNA reads TGCGCCAGCAGCCAAGTTGGAACTCCAGAGACCCAGTACTTC.

The chain uses TRBV5-4 and TRBJ2-1; no firm D call. Germline V gene data show CDR1 as SGHNT and CDR2 as YYREEE (reference sequence). Trimming left V 0 bases short and J 12 bases short, with 13 bases between. The CDR3 is made up of 13 amino acids. This CDR3 reads CASSLASVYGQFF. CDR3 in DNA: TGTGCCAGCAGCTTGGCCTCAGTGTATGGGCAGTTCTTC.

This clonotype was counted many times. V and J are TRBV20-1 and TRBJ2-5; D is uncertain. CDR1 is DFQATT, CDR2 SNEGSKA, per germline (reference sequence). The ends were cut back, 7 bases at V and 5 bases at J, with 8 bases in the middle. CDR3 length: 10 amino acids. CDR3 loop: CSDREETQYF. CDR3 bases: TGCAGTGACCGCGAGGAGACCCAGTACTTC.